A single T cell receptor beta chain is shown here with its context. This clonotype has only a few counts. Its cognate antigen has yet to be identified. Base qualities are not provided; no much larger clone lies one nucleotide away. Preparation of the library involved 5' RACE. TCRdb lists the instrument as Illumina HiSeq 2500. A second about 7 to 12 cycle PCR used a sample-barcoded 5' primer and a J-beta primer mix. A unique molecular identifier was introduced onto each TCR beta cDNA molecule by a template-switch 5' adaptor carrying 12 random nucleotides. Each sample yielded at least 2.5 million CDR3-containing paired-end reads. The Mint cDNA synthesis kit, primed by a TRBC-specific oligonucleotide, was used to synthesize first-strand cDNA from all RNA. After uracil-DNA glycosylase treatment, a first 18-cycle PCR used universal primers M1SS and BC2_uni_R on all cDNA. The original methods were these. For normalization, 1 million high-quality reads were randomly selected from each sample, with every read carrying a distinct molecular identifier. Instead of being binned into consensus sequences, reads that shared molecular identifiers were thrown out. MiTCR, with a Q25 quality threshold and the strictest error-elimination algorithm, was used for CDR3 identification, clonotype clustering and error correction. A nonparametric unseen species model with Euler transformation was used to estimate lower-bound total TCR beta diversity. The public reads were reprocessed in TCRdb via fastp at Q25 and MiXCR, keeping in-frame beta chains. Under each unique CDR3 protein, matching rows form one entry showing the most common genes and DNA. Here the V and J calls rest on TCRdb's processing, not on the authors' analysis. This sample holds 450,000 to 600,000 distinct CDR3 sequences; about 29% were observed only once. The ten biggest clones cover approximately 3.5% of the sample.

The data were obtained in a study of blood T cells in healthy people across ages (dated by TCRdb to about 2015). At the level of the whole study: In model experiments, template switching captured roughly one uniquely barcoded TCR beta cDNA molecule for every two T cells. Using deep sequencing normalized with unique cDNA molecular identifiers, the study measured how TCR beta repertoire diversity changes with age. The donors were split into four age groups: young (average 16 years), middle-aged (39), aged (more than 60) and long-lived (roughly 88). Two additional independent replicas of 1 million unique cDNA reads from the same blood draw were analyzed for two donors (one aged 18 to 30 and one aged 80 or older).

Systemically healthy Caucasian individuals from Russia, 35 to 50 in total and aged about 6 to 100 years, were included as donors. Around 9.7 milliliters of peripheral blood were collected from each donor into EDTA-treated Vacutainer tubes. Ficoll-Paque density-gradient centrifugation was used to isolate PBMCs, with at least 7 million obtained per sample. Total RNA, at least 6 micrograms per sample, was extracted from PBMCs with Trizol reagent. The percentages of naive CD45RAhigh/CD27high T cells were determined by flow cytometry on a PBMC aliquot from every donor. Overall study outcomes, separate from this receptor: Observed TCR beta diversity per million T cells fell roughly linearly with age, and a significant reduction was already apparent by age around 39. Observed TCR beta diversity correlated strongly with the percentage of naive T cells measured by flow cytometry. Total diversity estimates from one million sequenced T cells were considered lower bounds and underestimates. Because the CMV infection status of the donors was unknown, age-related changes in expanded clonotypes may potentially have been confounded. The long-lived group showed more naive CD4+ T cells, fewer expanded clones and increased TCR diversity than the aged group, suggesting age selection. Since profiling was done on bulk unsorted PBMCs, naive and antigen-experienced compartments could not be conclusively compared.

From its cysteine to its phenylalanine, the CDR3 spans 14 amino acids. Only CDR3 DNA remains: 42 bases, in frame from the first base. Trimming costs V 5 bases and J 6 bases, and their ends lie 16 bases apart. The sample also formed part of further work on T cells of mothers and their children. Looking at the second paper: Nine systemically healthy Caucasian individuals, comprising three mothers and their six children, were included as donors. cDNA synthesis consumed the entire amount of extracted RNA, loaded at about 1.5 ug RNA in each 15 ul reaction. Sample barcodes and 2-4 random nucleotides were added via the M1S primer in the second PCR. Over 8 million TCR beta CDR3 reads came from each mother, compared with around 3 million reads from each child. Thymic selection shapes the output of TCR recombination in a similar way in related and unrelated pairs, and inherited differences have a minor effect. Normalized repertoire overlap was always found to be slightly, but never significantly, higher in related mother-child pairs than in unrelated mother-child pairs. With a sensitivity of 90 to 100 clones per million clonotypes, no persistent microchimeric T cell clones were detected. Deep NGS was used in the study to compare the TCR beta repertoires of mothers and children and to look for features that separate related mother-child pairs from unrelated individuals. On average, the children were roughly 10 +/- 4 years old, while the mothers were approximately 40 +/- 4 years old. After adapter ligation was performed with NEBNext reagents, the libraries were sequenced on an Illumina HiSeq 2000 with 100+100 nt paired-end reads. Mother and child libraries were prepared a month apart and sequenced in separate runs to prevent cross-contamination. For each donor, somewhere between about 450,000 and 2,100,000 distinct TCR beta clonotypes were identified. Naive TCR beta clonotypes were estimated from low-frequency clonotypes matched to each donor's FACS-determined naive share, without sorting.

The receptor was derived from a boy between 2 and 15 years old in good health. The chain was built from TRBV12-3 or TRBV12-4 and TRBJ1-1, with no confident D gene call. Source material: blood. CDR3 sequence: CASSMGGTNAEAFF. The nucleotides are TGTGCCAGCAGTATGGGAGGTACAAACGCTGAAGCTTTCTTT.